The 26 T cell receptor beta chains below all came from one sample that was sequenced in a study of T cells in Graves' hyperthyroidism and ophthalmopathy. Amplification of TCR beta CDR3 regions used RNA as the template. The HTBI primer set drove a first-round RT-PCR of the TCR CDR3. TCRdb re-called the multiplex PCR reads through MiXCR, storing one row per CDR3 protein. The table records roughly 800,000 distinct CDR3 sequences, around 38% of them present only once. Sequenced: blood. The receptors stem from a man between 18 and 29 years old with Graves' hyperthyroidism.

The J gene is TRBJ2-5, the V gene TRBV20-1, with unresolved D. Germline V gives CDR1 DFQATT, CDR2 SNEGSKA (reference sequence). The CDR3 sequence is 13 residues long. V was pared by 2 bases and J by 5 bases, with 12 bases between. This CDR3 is CSARKTLGETQYF. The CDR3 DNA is TGCAGTGCTAGAAAAACTCTCGGGGAGACCCAGTACTTC.

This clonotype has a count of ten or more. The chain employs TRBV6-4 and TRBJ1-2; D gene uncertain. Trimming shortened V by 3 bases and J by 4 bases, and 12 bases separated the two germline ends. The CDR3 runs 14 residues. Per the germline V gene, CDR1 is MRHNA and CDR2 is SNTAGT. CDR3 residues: CASSESIASYGYTF. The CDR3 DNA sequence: TGTGCCAGCAGTGAATCGATCGCCTCCTATGGCTACACCTTC.

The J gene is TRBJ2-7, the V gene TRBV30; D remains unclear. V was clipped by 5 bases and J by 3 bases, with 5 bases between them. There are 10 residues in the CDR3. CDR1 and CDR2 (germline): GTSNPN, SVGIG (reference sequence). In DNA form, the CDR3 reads TGTGCCTGGGGTGACTACGAGCAGTACTTC. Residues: CAWGDYEQYF.

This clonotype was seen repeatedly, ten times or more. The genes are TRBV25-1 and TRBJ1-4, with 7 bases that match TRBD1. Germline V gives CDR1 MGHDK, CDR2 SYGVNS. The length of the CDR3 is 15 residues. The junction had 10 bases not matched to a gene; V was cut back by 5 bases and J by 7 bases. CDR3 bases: TGTGCCAGCAGTCCCCGACAGGGCTTCGGTGAAAAACTGTTTTTT. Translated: CASSPRQGFGEKLFF. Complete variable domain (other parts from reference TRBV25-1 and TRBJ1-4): EADIYQTPRYLVIGTGKKITLECSQTMGHDKMYWYQQDPGMELHLIHYSYGVNSTEKGDLSSESTVSRIRTEHFPLTLESARPSHTSQYLCASSPRQGFGEKLFFGSGTQLSVL.

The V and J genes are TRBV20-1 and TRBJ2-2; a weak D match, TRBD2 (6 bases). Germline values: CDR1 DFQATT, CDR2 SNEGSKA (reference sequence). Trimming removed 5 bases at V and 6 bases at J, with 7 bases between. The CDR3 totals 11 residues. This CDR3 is CSAGGAGELFF. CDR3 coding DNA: TGCAGTGCTGGAGGGGCCGGGGAGCTGTTTTTT.

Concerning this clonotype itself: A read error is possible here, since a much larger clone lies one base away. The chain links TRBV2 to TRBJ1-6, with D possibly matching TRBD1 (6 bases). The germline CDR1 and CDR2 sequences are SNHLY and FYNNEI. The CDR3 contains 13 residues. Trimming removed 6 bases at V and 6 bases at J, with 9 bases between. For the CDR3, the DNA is TGTGCCAGCAGATCGGACAGTAATTCACCCCTCCACTTT. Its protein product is CASRSDSNSPLHF.

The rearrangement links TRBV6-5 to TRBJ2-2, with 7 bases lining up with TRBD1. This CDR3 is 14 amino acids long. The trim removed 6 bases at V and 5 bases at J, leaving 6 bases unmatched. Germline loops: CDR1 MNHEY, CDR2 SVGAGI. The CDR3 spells CASRLVQGTGELFF. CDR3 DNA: TGTGCCAGCAGACTCGTACAGGGGACCGGGGAGCTGTTTTTT.

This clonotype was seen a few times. The CDR3 reads CAAGANNQPQHF. The CDR3 DNA reads as TGTGCCGCAGGGGCTAACAATCAGCCCCAGCATTTT. The V gene is TRBV6-2 or TRBV6-3, the J gene TRBJ1-5; maybe TRBD1 (6 bases). Trimming stripped 11 bases from V and 3 bases from J, with 11 bases between. This CDR3 has 12 amino acids. Germline V gene data show CDR1 as MNHEY and CDR2 as SVGEGT.

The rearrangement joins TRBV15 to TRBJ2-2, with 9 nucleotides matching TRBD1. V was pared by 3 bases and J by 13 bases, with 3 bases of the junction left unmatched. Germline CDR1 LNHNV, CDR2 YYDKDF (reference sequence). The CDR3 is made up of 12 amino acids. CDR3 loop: CATSSSDRGLFF. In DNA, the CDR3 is TGTGCCACCAGCAGTTCGGACAGGGGGCTGTTTTTT.

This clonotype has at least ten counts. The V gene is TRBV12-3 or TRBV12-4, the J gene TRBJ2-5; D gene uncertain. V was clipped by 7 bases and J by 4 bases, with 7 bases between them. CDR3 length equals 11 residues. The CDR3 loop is CASTRGETQYF. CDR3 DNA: TGTGCCAGCACCAGAGGAGAGACCCAGTACTTC.

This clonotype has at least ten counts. The CDR3 spells CASSIADVVGTEAFF. CDR3 sequence (DNA): TGTGCCAGTAGTATAGCGGACGTGGTTGGCACTGAAGCTTTCTTT. This sequence joins TRBV19 and TRBJ1-1; D remains ambiguous. There are 15 residues in the CDR3. CDR1 and CDR2 (germline): LNHDA, SQIVND (reference sequence). Trimming pared 1 base from V and 4 bases from J, leaving 13 bases between.

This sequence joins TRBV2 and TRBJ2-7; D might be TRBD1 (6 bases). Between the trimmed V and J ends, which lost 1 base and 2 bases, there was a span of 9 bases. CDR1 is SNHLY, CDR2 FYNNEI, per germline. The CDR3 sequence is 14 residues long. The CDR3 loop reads CASSEGSGAYEQYF. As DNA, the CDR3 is TGTGCCAGCAGTGAAGGTTCAGGGGCCTACGAGCAGTACTTC.

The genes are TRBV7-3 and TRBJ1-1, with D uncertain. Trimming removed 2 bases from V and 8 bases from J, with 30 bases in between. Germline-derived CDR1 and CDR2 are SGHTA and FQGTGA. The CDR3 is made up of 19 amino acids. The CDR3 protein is CASSLLGGDNTVIIREAFF. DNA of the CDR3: TGTGCCAGCAGCTTATTAGGCGGGGATAACACAGTCATCATACGGGAAGCTTTCTTT. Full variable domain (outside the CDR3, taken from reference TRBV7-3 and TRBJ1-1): GAGVSQTPSNKVTEKGKYVELRCDPISGHTALYWYRQSLGQGPEFLIYFQGTGAADDSGLPNDRFFAVRPEGSVSTLKIQRTERGDSAVYLCASSLLGGDNTVIIREAFFGQGTRLTVV.

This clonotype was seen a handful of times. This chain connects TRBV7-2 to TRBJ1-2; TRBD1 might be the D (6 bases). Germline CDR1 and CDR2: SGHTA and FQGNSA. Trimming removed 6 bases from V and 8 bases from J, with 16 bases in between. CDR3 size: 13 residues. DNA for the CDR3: TGTGCCAGCAGATCACCCAGGGGAGGCGGCTACACCTTC. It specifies CASRSPRGGGYTF.

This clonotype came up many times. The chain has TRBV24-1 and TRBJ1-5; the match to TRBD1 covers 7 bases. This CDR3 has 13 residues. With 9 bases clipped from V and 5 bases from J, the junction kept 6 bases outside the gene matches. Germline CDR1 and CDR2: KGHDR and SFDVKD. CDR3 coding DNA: TGTGCCACCCAGGGACAGCGAGATCAGCCCCAGCATTTT. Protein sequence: CATQGQRDQPQHF.

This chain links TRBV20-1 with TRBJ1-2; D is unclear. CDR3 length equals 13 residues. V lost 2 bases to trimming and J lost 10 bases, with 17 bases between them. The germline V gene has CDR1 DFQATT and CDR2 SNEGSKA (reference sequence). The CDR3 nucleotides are TGCAGTGCTAGATCGCCCGGATGGGCGCCCTACACCTTC. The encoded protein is CSARSPGWAPYTF.

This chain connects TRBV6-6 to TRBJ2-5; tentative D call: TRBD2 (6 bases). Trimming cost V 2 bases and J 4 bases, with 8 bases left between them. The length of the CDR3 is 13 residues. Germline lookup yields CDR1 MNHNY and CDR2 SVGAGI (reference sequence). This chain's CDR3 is CASSYEEGETQYF. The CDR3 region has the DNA TGTGCCAGCAGTTACGAGGAGGGAGAGACCCAGTACTTC.

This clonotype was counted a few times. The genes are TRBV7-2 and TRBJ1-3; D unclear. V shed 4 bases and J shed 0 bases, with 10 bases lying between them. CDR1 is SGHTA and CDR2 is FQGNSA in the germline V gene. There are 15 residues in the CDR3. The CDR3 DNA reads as TGTGCCAGCAGCTATCCCGACATCTCTGGAAACACCATATATTTT. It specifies CASSYPDISGNTIYF.

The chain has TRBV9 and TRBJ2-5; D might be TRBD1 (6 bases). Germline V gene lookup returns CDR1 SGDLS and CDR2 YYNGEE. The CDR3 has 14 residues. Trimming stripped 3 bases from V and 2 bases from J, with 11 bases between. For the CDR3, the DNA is TGTGCCAGCAGCGCCGGGACACAACAAGAGACCCAGTACTTC. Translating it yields CASSAGTQQETQYF.

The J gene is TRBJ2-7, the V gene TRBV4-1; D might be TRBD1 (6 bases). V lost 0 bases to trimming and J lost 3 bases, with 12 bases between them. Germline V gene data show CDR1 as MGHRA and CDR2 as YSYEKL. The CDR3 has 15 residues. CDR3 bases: TGCGCCAGCAGCCAAGAGGCCAGGGGATTCTACGAGCAGTACTTC. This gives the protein CASSQEARGFYEQYF.

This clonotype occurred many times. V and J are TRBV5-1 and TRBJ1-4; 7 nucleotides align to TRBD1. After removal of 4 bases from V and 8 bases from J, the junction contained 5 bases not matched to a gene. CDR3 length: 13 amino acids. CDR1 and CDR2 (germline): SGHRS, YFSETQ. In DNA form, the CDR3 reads TGCGCCAGCAGCCCGACAGGGAACGAAAAACTGTTTTTT. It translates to CASSPTGNEKLFF. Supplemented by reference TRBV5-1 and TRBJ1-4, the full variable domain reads KAGVTQTPRYLIKTRGQQVTLSCSPISGHRSVSWYQQTPGQGLQFLFEYFSETQRNKGNFPGRFSGRQFSNSRSEMNVSTLELGDSALYLCASSPTGNEKLFFGSGTQLSVL.

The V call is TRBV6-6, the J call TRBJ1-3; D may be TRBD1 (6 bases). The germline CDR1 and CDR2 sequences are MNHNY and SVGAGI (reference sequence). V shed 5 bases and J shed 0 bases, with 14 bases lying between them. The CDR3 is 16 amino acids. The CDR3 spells CASSINQGFSGNTIYF. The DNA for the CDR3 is TGTGCCAGCAGTATAAACCAGGGGTTCTCTGGAAACACCATATATTTT.

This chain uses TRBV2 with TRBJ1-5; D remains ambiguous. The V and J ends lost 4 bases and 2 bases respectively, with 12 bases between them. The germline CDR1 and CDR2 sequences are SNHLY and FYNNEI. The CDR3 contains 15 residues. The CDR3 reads CASSAWAPGNQPQHF. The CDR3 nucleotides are TGTGCCAGCAGTGCTTGGGCACCCGGCAATCAGCCCCAGCATTTT. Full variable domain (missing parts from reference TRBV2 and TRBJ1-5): EPEVTQTPSHQVTQMGQEVILRCVPISNHLYFYWYRQILGQKVEFLVSFYNNEISEKSEIFDDQFSVERPDGSNFTLKIRSTKLEDSAMYFCASSAWAPGNQPQHFGDGTRLSIL.

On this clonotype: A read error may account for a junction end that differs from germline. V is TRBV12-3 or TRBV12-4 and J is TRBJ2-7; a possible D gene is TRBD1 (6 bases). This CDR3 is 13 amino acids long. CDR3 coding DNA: TGTGCCAGCGGTTTTTCCAGGGGCCACGAGCAGTACTTC. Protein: CASGFSRGHEQYF.

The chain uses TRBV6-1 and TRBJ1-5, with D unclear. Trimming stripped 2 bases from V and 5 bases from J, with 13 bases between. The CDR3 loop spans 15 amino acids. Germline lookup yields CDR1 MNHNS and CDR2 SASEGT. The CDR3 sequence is CASSESDGIDQPQHF. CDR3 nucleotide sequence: TGTGCCAGCAGTGAATCGGACGGGATAGATCAGCCCCAGCATTTT.

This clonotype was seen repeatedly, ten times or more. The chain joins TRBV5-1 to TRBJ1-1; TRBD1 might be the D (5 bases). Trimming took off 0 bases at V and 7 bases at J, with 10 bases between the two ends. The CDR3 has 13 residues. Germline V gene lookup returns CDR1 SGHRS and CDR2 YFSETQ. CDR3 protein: CASSLEGVGEAFF. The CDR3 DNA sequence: TGCGCCAGCAGCTTGGAAGGGGTCGGTGAAGCTTTCTTT.